This passage covers 6 T cell receptor beta chains from one sample sequenced in a study of radiotherapy plus CTLA-4 blockade in lung cancer. The method was immunoSEQ multiplex PCR; TCRdb's version includes in-frame clones alone and lacks a portion of them. Here the sample spans roughly 85,000 clones, about 88% being singletons. Sample: peripheral blood, taken from a patient treated with radiotherapy plus ipilimumab. The receptors derive from a human donor with non-small cell lung cancer that progressed on radiotherapy plus ipilimumab.

The chain recombines TRBV28 with TRBJ2-3; unclear D gene. Looked up from germline, CDR1 is MDHEN and CDR2 is SYDVKM. V was pared by 5 bases and J by 3 bases, with 6 bases between. The CDR3 loop spans 12 amino acids. CDR3 nucleotides: TGTGCCAGCAGTCAGTTGACAGATACGCAGTATTTT. It is translated as CASSQLTDTQYF.

This clone appeared a few times. This chain connects TRBV5-1 to TRBJ2-5, with D possibly matching TRBD2 (6 bases). CDR1 is SGHRS, CDR2 YFSETQ, per germline. The CDR3 runs 13 residues. Trimming stripped 0 bases from V and 5 bases from J, with 8 bases between. The CDR3 DNA reads TGCGCCAGCAGCTTGGGGGCGGGGGAGACCCAGTACTTC. This encodes CASSLGAGETQYF. The full variable domain, completed using reference TRBV5-1 and TRBJ2-5, is KAGVTQTPRYLIKTRGQQVTLSCSPISGHRSVSWYQQTPGQGLQFLFEYFSETQRNKGNFPGRFSGRQFSNSRSEMNVSTLELGDSALYLCASSLGAGETQYFGPGTRLLVL.

The genes are TRBV7-2 and TRBJ2-7; D not certain. Deletions cut 0 bases from V and 0 bases from J, with 12 bases between. This CDR3 is built from 16 residues. Germline lookup yields CDR1 SGHTA and CDR2 FQGNSA. The CDR3 protein is CASSLAGSWGSYEQYF. The CDR3 DNA sequence: TGTGCCAGCAGCTTAGCAGGTAGTTGGGGCTCCTACGAGCAGTACTTC.

In this sample, this clone turned up once. V gene TRBV28 combines with J gene TRBJ1-2; 8 bases fit TRBD1. Looked up from germline, CDR1 is MDHEN and CDR2 is SYDVKM. V dropped 5 bases and J dropped 4; count of bases not matched to a gene: 0. The CDR3 totals 12 residues. In nucleotides, the CDR3 is TGTGCCAGCAGTGGACAGGGCTATGGCTACACCTTC. Its protein product is CASSGQGYGYTF.

The V call is TRBV10-3, the J call TRBJ2-5; D is ambiguous. The V end lost 6 bases, the J end lost 5 bases, and 13 bases lay between the germline ends. The CDR3 covers 13 residues. Germline V gene data show CDR1 as ENHRY and CDR2 as SYGVKD. CDR3 amino acids: CAISLGPAETQYF. The CDR3 nucleotides are TGTGCCATCAGCCTAGGACCAGCGGAGACCCAGTACTTC.

The CDR3 DNA reads TGTGCCAGCAGCTTAGGGACAGGGGGCGGCAATCAGCCCCAGCATTTT. Protein sequence: CASSLGTGGGNQPQHF. This chain uses TRBV7-9 with TRBJ1-5; 11 bases line up with TRBD1. V gave up 1 base and J gave up 2 bases; unmatched junction bases: 1. The germline V gene has CDR1 SEHNR and CDR2 FQNEAQ (reference sequence). This CDR3 region has 16 residues.